This T cell receptor beta chain was obtained from a study of OX40 agonist ivuxolimab in advanced cancers. V was shortened by 5 bases and J by 2 bases, with 15 bases between the two germline ends. The CDR3 loop spans 14 amino acids. Germline assignment: CDR1 SQVTM and CDR2 ANQGSEA. Regarding this clone: Its antigen is unknown.

Study results and caveats: On average, CD8+ T cells had more expanded clones than CD4+. Clonal expansion by week 6 occurred in CD4+ and CD8+ blood T cells (at 0.1 to 3.0 mg/kg). Nonresponders, in some cases, also had low normalized T-cell clonal expansion. Among the lowest levels of clonal expansion were found in partial responders at 0.1-3.0 mg/kg.

The method was immunoSEQ multiplex PCR; TCRdb's version includes in-frame clones alone and lacks a portion of them. The profile shows tens of thousands of clones, 85% of them singletons. The receptor comes from an adult with an advanced solid tumor such as melanoma, head and neck, liver or kidney cancer. The chain has TRBV29-1 and TRBJ1-2, with D perhaps TRBD1 (5 bases). The material sequenced was CD4+ or CD8+ T cells sorted from blood, taken in a trial of the OX40 agonist ivuxolimab. DNA for the CDR3: TGCAGCGTTCTGGGGACGAATATGAACTATGGCTACACCTTC. Translating gives CSVLGTNMNYGYTF.